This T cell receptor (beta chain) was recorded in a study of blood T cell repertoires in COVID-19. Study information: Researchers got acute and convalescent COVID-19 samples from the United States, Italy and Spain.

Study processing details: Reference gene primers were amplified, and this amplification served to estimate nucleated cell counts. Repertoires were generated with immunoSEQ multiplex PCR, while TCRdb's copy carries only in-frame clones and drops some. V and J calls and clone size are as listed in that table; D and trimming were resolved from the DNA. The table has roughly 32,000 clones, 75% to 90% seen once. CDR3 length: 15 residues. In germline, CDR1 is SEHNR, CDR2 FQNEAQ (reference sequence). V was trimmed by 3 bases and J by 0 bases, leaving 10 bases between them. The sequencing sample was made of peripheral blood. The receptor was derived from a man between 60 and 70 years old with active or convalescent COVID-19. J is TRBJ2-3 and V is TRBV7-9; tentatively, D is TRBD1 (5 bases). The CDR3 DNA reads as TGTGCCAGCAGCTTGGCAGGGATAAGCACAGATACGCAGTATTTT. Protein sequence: CASSLAGISTDTQYF.